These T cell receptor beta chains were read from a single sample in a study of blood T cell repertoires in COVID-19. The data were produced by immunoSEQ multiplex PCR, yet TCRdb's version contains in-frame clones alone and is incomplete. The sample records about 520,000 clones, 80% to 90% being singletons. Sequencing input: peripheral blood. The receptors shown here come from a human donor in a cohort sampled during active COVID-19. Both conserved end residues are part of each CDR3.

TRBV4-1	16	CASSPILPAGPGEQYF
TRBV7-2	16	CASSLGSTGIFEKLFF
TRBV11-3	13	CASSFAREAVRFF
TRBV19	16	CASSIIEQGARGELFF
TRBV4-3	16	CASSQDPGAGGDTQYF
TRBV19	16	CASSTSGGLNTGELFF
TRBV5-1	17	CASSLASQLAGGPGQFF
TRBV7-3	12	CASSSGGTEQYF
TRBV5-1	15	CASSLELAGSYEQYF
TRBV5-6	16	CASSASRGGHSYEQYF
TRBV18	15	CASSQGQVVAYGYTF
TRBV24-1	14	CATRMTGPTDTQYF
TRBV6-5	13	CASSPGRDTEAFF
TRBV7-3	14	CASSLSGGADTQYF
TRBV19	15	CASRSGQGVSYEQYF
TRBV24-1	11	CATSVRNEQFF
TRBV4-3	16	CASSQGALAATYEQYF
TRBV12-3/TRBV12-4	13	CASSSHGNSPLHF
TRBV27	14	CASSLPGKNSPLHF
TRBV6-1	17	CASSEALGDRANTEAFF
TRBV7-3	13	CASSLMVEGEQYF
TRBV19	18	CASRRTGTSGRGYNEQFF
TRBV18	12	CASSLSGGSAFF
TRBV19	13	CASSIAGDQPQHF
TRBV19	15	CASSTNRATNEKLFF
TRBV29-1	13	CSVEGQALGSQYF
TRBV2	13	CASRLVSQDTQYF
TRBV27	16	CASSLQRETGAGGYTF
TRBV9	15	CASSVADRDSNEQFF
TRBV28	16	CASSDTSGFPSYEQYF
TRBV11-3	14	CASSFDRGLNEQFF
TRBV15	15	CATSRARERNQPQHF
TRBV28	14	CASSTDRGPYEQYF
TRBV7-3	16	CASSLDSGGNTGELFF
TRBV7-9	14	CASRQGVANYGYTF
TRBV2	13	CASKYRGGTEAFF
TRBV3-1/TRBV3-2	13	CASSHRTAGTIYF
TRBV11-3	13	CASSKQGWTEAFF
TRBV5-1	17	CASSFPLGLAAESAQYF
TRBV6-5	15	CASSYSGESTDTQYF
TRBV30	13	CAWSVNSNYGYTF
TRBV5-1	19	CASSLAPSGRARSTDTQYF
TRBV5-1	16	CASSSSSTSGRYEQYF
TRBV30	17	CAWGGTSGRASHGELFF
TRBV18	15	CASSPGTGGTTEAFF
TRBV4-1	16	CASSQDRRRSGNTIYF
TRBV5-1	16	CASSSNKGLTSYEQYF
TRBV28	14	CASSLEDRVTEAFF
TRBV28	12	CASSSYTYGYTF
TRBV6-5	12	CASTGDADTQYF
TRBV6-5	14	CASTSPGGYGEAFF
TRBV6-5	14	CASTRPGGDTEAFF
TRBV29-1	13	CSVGTGGSTEAFF
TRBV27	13	CASGGGLIETQYF
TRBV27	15	CASSRQGNSNQPQHF
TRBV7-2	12	CASGHANEKLFF
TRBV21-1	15	CASSASQGGPAPQHF
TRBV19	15	CASSPLPGGFTEAFF